Listed below are T cell receptor beta chains from one sample, sequenced in a study of T cell responses to AZD1222 COVID-19 vaccine. The table came from immunoSEQ multiplex PCR; TCRdb's copy has only in-frame clones and leaves some out. The sample holds 120,000 or so clones, roughly 85% seen once. The specimen comprised peripheral blood, sampled on day 0 of AZD1222 vaccination. The receptors were sampled from an adult in good health. The CDR3 runs from the conserved cysteine through the conserved F or W. D genes are given only for firm matches. The size field is filled for only some rows; it gives once, few, many or a size class.

CDR3nt | CDR3aa | abundance | j_gene | v_gene | len | d_gene
TGTGCCAGCAGTCGACCAGGGGAGCCACCCCTCCACTTT | CASSRPGEPPLHF | - | TRBJ1-6 | TRBV25-1 | 13 | -
TGTGCCAGCTCACCACCCACGGGGTTCGAGCAGTACTTC | CASSPPTGFEQYF | - | TRBJ2-7 | TRBV18 | 13 | -
TGTGCCAGCACCCTCGCCGGAGCGAATGAGCAGTTCTTC | CASTLAGANEQFF | - | TRBJ2-1 | TRBV12-3/TRBV12-4 | 13 | -
TGTGCCAGTAGTATTGGGGAGACAGGGGGCTACAATGAGCAGTTCTTC | CASSIGETGGYNEQFF | - | TRBJ2-1 | TRBV19 | 16 | TRBD1
TGTGCCAGCAGTTTTTCGGGCAATGAAGCTTTCTTT | CASSFSGNEAFF | - | TRBJ1-1 | TRBV12-3/TRBV12-4 | 12 | -
TGTGCCAGCAGCTCGACGACCGGCCCCAATGAGCAGTTCTTC | CASSSTTGPNEQFF | - | TRBJ2-1 | TRBV11-3 | 14 | -
TGCGCCAGCAGCCAACGGATTGGGCTCGGGGAGCTGTTTTTT | CASSQRIGLGELFF | - | TRBJ2-2 | TRBV4-3 | 14 | -
TGTGCCAGCAGCTCGGGACAGGGGTTAGTGTCACCCCTCCACTTT | CASSSGQGLVSPLHF | few | TRBJ1-6 | TRBV5-6 | 15 | TRBD1
TGCGCCAGTCGAATCCTGGGGTTGCGAGAAGAGACCCAGTACTTC | CASRILGLREETQYF | - | TRBJ2-5 | TRBV5-1 | 15 | -
TGTGCCAGCAGCCCACAAAATGAAAAACTGTTTTTT | CASSPQNEKLFF | - | TRBJ1-4 | TRBV7-9 | 12 | -
TGTGCCAGCTCGCAGCATCCGACAGGCCAAAACACCATATATTTT | CASSQHPTGQNTIYF | - | TRBJ1-3 | TRBV18 | 15 | -
TGTGCCAGCAGTCCGGGACAGGGGAACACTGAAGCTTTCTTT | CASSPGQGNTEAFF | - | TRBJ1-1 | TRBV6-5 | 14 | TRBD1
TGTGCCACCAGTAGAGGGCCCGACGAGCAGTACTTC | CATSRGPDEQYF | - | TRBJ2-7 | TRBV24-1 | 12 | -
TGTGCCAGCAGGCCTACCGGGACAGGGGTTGGGGAGCAGTACTTC | CASRPTGTGVGEQYF | few | TRBJ2-7 | TRBV28 | 15 | TRBD1
TGTGCCATCAGTCCGGGACAGGACACAGATACGCAGTATTTT | CAISPGQDTDTQYF | few | TRBJ2-3 | TRBV10-3 | 14 | TRBD1
TGCAGCGTCCGGGACGGCACCTACGAGCAGTACTTC | CSVRDGTYEQYF | few | TRBJ2-7 | TRBV29-1 | 12 | -
TGTGCCAGCAGCCCCGGGACAGTAAGTAACACTGAAGCTTTCTTT | CASSPGTVSNTEAFF | - | TRBJ1-1 | TRBV9 | 15 | TRBD1
TGCGCCAGCAGCCAATTCAGGGACTTTAACGGAAACACCATATATTTT | CASSQFRDFNGNTIYF | - | TRBJ1-3 | TRBV4-3 | 16 | -
TGTGCCAGCAGCCCTAGGTATAGCGGGAGGACAGGGAACGAGCAGTACTTC | CASSPRYSGRTGNEQYF | - | TRBJ2-7 | TRBV3-1/TRBV3-2 | 17 | TRBD2
TGTGCCAGCAGCTTAAGGACTAGCGGGGACAATGAGCAGTTCTTC | CASSLRTSGDNEQFF | - | TRBJ2-1 | TRBV11-2 | 15 | TRBD2
TGTGCCAGTAGTATCGGTGACAGGGAAGGGAGCTACACCTTC | CASSIGDREGSYTF | - | TRBJ1-2 | TRBV19 | 14 | TRBD1
TGTGCCAGCAGCTTAGCGTGGCGGACAGGGGGCACAGATACGCAGTATTTT | CASSLAWRTGGTDTQYF | - | TRBJ2-3 | TRBV7-2 | 17 | TRBD1
TGTGCCAGCTCACCACCGGGACTAGCGGGAGGCCGGGCAGATACGCAGTATTTT | CASSPPGLAGGRADTQYF | - | TRBJ2-3 | TRBV18 | 18 | TRBD2
TGTGCCTGGGGACAGGGGGCGCTTACCGGAAACACCATATATTTT | CAWGQGALTGNTIYF | - | TRBJ1-3 | TRBV30 | 15 | TRBD1
TGTGCCAGCGGTTTTAACTATGGCTACACCTTC | CASGFNYGYTF | few | TRBJ1-2 | TRBV28 | 11 | -
TGTGCCTCACACAGGGGAATAAGCTCTGGGGCCAACGTCCTGACTTTC | CASHRGISSGANVLTF | - | TRBJ2-6 | TRBV27 | 16 | TRBD1
TGTGCCAGCAGCTTGTTCGGGGTGAACACTGAAGCTTTCTTT | CASSLFGVNTEAFF | - | TRBJ1-1 | TRBV5-4 | 14 | -
TGCAGTGCTAGTGCTTCTAGCGGGAGATTGGCCAAAAACATTCAGTACTTC | CSASASSGRLAKNIQYF | few | TRBJ2-4 | TRBV20-1 | 17 | TRBD2
TGTGCCTGGAGTGCCGGTCTCAACACTGAAGCTTTCTTT | CAWSAGLNTEAFF | - | TRBJ1-1 | TRBV30 | 13 | -
TGTGCCAGCAGTTACTCGTGGGGGGTGAACACTGAAGCTTTCTTT | CASSYSWGVNTEAFF | - | TRBJ1-1 | TRBV6-2/TRBV6-3 | 15 | -
TGTGCCAGCAGCTTGGGGGTCGGTCAGATGAACACTGAAGCTTTCTTT | CASSLGVGQMNTEAFF | - | TRBJ1-1 | TRBV5-4 | 16 | -
TGTGCCAGCAGCCGGACTAGCGGGGGAGGGCGGGATCCGTACTTC | CASSRTSGGGRDPYF | - | TRBJ2-5 | TRBV3-1/TRBV3-2 | 15 | TRBD2
TGTGCCATCAGTGAAGGAACAGGATGGGCCTACGAGCAGTACTTC | CAISEGTGWAYEQYF | - | TRBJ2-7 | TRBV10-3 | 15 | -
TGTGCCAGCAGTTTCTCGGGACAGGGGCGTAGCTACACCTTC | CASSFSGQGRSYTF | - | TRBJ1-2 | TRBV6-1 | 14 | TRBD1
TGTGCCAGCAGCTTAAAGGGACTAGCGGAATCCTACAATGAGCAGTTCTTC | CASSLKGLAESYNEQFF | - | TRBJ2-1 | TRBV7-9 | 17 | TRBD2
TGTGCCAGCAGCCCCTACCGGGGAAGCGGGAGAAGGGCCAATGAGCAGTTCTTC | CASSPYRGSGRRANEQFF | - | TRBJ2-1 | TRBV3-1/TRBV3-2 | 18 | TRBD2